This is a list of T cell receptor beta chains from one sample in a study of blood T cell repertoires in COVID-19. Clones were sequenced by immunoSEQ multiplex PCR, and TCRdb holds only the in-frame ones, with some missing. This sample has around 300,000 clones, with roughly 88% found just once. Material for sequencing was PBMCs or T cells enriched from blood (not recorded which). These TCRs come from a woman younger than 45 who had recovered from COVID-19. Both conserved end residues are part of each CDR3. The D gene is left open where the match is weak. Clone size is stated in some rows and not others, as once, few, many or a class when expanded.

clone_size | d_call | j_call | v_call | cdr3_aa | cdr3_nt
NA | TRBD2 | TRBJ2-3 | TRBV7-8 | CASTLPTSGGTDTQYF | TGTGCCAGCACCCTCCCAACTAGCGGGGGGACAGATACGCAGTATTTT
NA | NA | TRBJ1-2 | TRBV7-2 | CASSLSLEAINYGYTF | TGTGCCAGCAGCTTATCTCTGGAGGCCATTAACTATGGCTACACCTTC
NA | NA | TRBJ1-1 | TRBV29-1 | CSVLQGAFEAFF | TGCAGCGTGTTACAGGGCGCCTTTGAAGCTTTCTTT
NA | NA | TRBJ1-5 | TRBV15 | CATSRDRAQPQHF | TGTGCCACCAGCAGAGACAGGGCTCAGCCCCAGCATTTT
NA | TRBD1 | TRBJ1-1 | TRBV30 | CAWTPTGGAIVTEAFF | TGTGCCTGGACTCCTACAGGGGGCGCGATAGTCACTGAAGCTTTCTTT
NA | NA | TRBJ2-1 | TRBV3-1/TRBV3-2 | CASSQDPRGWNEQFF | TGTGCCAGCAGCCAAGACCCACGGGGGTGGAATGAGCAGTTCTTC
few | TRBD1 | TRBJ1-1 | TRBV19 | CASSTLTGRADWNTEAFF | TGTGCCAGTAGCACTTTGACAGGGCGCGCGGATTGGAACACTGAAGCTTTCTTT
NA | TRBD1 | TRBJ1-5 | TRBV19 | CASSPGQDNQPQHF | TGTGCCAGTAGCCCGGGACAGGACAATCAGCCCCAGCATTTT
NA | NA | TRBJ1-5 | TRBV4-2 | CASSQILGSNQPQHF | TGTGCCAGCAGCCAAATTCTCGGGTCCAATCAGCCCCAGCATTTT
NA | NA | TRBJ1-2 | TRBV27 | CASSFSGGGYTF | TGTGCCAGCAGTTTCTCGGGGGGGGGCTACACCTTC
NA | NA | TRBJ2-5 | TRBV5-1 | CASSLVRGAKTQYF | TGCGCCAGCAGCTTGGTTCGGGGGGCAAAGACCCAGTACTTC
NA | NA | TRBJ2-7 | TRBV12-3/TRBV12-4 | CASSFTRRYEQYF | TGTGCCAGCAGTTTCACGAGGCGCTACGAGCAGTACTTC
NA | TRBD1 | TRBJ2-2 | TRBV10-3 | CAISGQGGTGELFF | TGTGCCATCAGTGGACAGGGGGGCACCGGGGAGCTGTTTTTT
NA | NA | TRBJ2-2 | TRBV24-1 | CATSYYANTGELFF | TGTGCCACCAGCTACTACGCGAACACCGGGGAGCTGTTTTTT
NA | NA | TRBJ2-7 | TRBV5-1 | CASSPGSSYEQYF | TGCGCCAGCAGTCCAGGAAGCTCCTACGAGCAGTACTTC
NA | NA | TRBJ1-3 | TRBV10-3 | CAISRQAFAGNTIYF | TGTGCCATCAGTAGACAGGCCTTCGCTGGAAACACCATATATTTT
NA | TRBD1 | TRBJ1-6 | TRBV18 | CASSPKNQGAVGSPLHF | TGTGCCAGCTCACCGAAAAATCAGGGGGCTGTTGGTTCACCCCTCCACTTT
NA | NA | TRBJ1-3 | TRBV7-8 | CASSLFDRSSGNTIYF | TGTGCCAGCAGCTTATTCGACAGGAGCTCTGGAAACACCATATATTTT
NA | NA | TRBJ2-7 | TRBV13 | CASSSGTTYEQYF | TGTGCCAGCAGCTCAGGGACAACCTACGAGCAGTACTTC
NA | TRBD1 | TRBJ2-2 | TRBV9 | CASSHPRDRGFNGELFF | TGTGCCAGCAGCCACCCCCGGGACAGGGGATTTAACGGGGAGCTGTTTTTT
once | NA | TRBJ2-2 | TRBV19 | CASSIPSGFNTGELFF | TGTGCCAGTAGTATACCCTCGGGATTCAACACCGGGGAGCTGTTTTTT
NA | TRBD1 | TRBJ2-7 | TRBV6-2/TRBV6-3 | CASSYGGQGYYEQYF | TGTGCCAGCAGTTACGGGGGACAGGGGTACTACGAGCAGTACTTC
NA | TRBD1 | TRBJ2-5 | TRBV5-3 | CARSLATANPNRGLLQETQYF | TGTGCCAGAAGCTTGGCGACCGCTAACCCTAACAGGGGATTGTTGCAAGAGACCCAGTACTTC
NA | TRBD2 | TRBJ2-2 | TRBV9 | CASSLLAGGPGTGELFF | TGTGCCAGCAGCTTACTAGCGGGAGGGCCGGGAACCGGGGAGCTGTTTTTT
NA | NA | TRBJ1-2 | TRBV12-3/TRBV12-4 | CASSPGGAYGYTF | TGTGCCAGCAGCCCGGGGGGGGCCTATGGCTACACCTTC
NA | NA | TRBJ2-7 | TRBV10-3 | CAITPGGQGQYF | TGTGCCATCACCCCTGGAGGGCAAGGGCAGTACTTC
NA | NA | TRBJ1-3 | TRBV18 | CASSPRTATLSGNTIYF | TGTGCCAGCTCACCGCGGACAGCTACGCTCTCTGGAAACACCATATATTTT
NA | TRBD1 | TRBJ2-3 | TRBV24-1 | CATSDRTGGTFVDTQYF | TGTGCCACCAGTGATCGGACAGGGGGCACATTTGTGGATACGCAGTATTTT
NA | NA | TRBJ1-3 | TRBV15 | CATSRARDTLGNTIYF | TGTGCCACCAGCAGAGCCCGGGACACCTTAGGAAACACCATATATTTT
NA | TRBD1 | TRBJ1-5 | TRBV18 | CASSPGTGIGQPQHF | TGTGCCAGCTCACCCGGGACAGGGATCGGTCAGCCCCAGCATTTT
NA | TRBD2 | TRBJ2-7 | TRBV28 | CASSLAGDQGEQYF | TGTGCCAGCAGTTTGGCGGGAGATCAGGGTGAGCAGTACTTC
NA | NA | TRBJ2-3 | TRBV2 | CASSVLTQYF | TGTGCCAGCAGTGTACTAACGCAGTATTTT
NA | NA | TRBJ2-7 | TRBV5-4 | CASSFALVSEQYF | TGTGCCAGCAGCTTCGCCCTAGTTAGCGAGCAGTACTTC
NA | NA | TRBJ2-7 | TRBV5-1 | CASSLGERTSSYEQYF | TGCGCCAGCAGCTTGGGCGAGCGAACGAGCTCCTACGAGCAGTACTTC
NA | TRBD1 | TRBJ1-4 | TRBV7-6 | CASSDRDSHNEKLFF | TGTGCCAGCAGCGACCGGGACAGCCATAATGAAAAACTGTTTTTT
once | NA | TRBJ1-5 | TRBV11-3 | CASSERGNQPQHF | TGTGCCAGCAGCGAGAGAGGAAATCAGCCCCAGCATTTT
NA | TRBD1 | TRBJ1-5 | TRBV28 | CASSQGGWGGPQHF | TGTGCCAGCAGTCAGGGGGGATGGGGCGGGCCCCAGCATTTT
NA | NA | TRBJ2-7 | TRBV18 | CASSRLSGGYEQYF | TGTGCCAGCTCCAGACTCTCAGGAGGCTACGAGCAGTACTTC
NA | TRBD2 | TRBJ2-5 | TRBV7-8 | CASSLGGSVRETQYF | TGTGCCAGCAGCTTAGGCGGGAGCGTTCGAGAGACCCAGTACTTC
NA | TRBD1 | TRBJ1-4 | TRBV5-5 | CASSLWDRPQYATNEKLFF | TGTGCCAGCAGCTTGTGGGACAGGCCACAATATGCAACTAATGAAAAACTGTTTTTT
once | TRBD2 | TRBJ2-1 | TRBV9 | CASSELAGGFNEQFF | TGTGCCAGCAGCGAGCTAGCGGGGGGTTTCAATGAGCAGTTCTTC
NA | NA | TRBJ1-1 | TRBV30 | CAWSVRGGTNTEAFF | TGTGCCTGGAGTGTACGTGGGGGGACGAACACTGAAGCTTTCTTT
NA | NA | TRBJ2-7 | TRBV4-1 | CASSREGGYEQYF | TGCGCCAGCAGCCGCGAAGGGGGCTACGAGCAGTACTTC
NA | NA | TRBJ1-1 | TRBV18 | CASSPLVGNTEAFF | TGTGCCAGCTCACCTTTAGTCGGGAACACTGAAGCTTTCTTT
few | NA | TRBJ1-4 | TRBV7-2 | CASSLYNGEAEKLFF | TGTGCCAGCAGCTTATATAATGGTGAGGCCGAAAAACTGTTTTTT
NA | NA | TRBJ2-5 | TRBV5-1 | CASSSGQLETQYF | TGCGCCAGCAGCTCGGGACAATTAGAGACCCAGTACTTC
NA | TRBD2 | TRBJ2-1 | TRBV30 | CACFDRTSGLYNEQFF | TGTGCCTGTTTTGACCGGACTAGCGGACTATACAATGAGCAGTTCTTC
NA | NA | TRBJ1-4 | TRBV15 | CATSRDPAGFELNEKLFF | TGTGCCACCAGCAGAGATCCCGCAGGTTTCGAGCTTAATGAAAAACTGTTTTTT
NA | NA | TRBJ1-5 | TRBV27 | CASSLAGQLNQPQHF | TGTGCCAGCAGTTTAGCCGGACAGTTGAATCAGCCCCAGCATTTT
NA | TRBD1 | TRBJ2-1 | TRBV28 | CASSLGGQGDNEQFF | TGTGCCAGCAGTTTGGGCGGACAGGGGGACAATGAGCAGTTCTTC
NA | NA | TRBJ2-2 | TRBV7-6 | CASSLLEGTGELFF | TGTGCCAGCAGCTTACTAGAGGGCACCGGGGAGCTGTTTTTT
once | NA | TRBJ1-2 | TRBV27 | CASSLWGGGNYGYTF | TGTGCCAGCAGTTTATGGGGGGGCGGGAACTATGGCTACACCTTC
NA | TRBD1 | TRBJ1-2 | TRBV28 | CASVRGLSYGYTF | TGTGCCAGCGTCAGGGGGCTCTCCTATGGCTACACCTTC
NA | TRBD1 | TRBJ2-1 | TRBV7-2 | CASSLTGSVWEQFF | TGTGCCAGCAGCTTGACAGGGTCGGTATGGGAGCAGTTCTTC
once | TRBD2 | TRBJ2-1 | TRBV7-9 | CASSLRGTSHNEQFF | TGTGCCAGCAGCTTAAGGGGGACTAGCCACAATGAGCAGTTCTTC
NA | NA | TRBJ1-2 | TRBV30 | CAWGYPGHLKRLFGYTF | TGTGCCTGGGGGTATCCGGGACACCTTAAAAGGCTGTTTGGCTACACCTTC
NA | NA | TRBJ1-2 | TRBV12-3/TRBV12-4 | CASSQGYGYTF | TGTGCCAGCAGCCAGGGTTATGGCTACACCTTC
NA | NA | TRBJ1-1 | TRBV19 | CASSLGLYTEAFF | TGTGCCAGTAGTCTGGGACTGTACACTGAAGCTTTCTTT
NA | NA | TRBJ2-7 | TRBV5-1 | CASSLSRVNEQYF | TGCGCCAGCAGCTTGAGCAGGGTCAACGAGCAGTACTTC
NA | TRBD1 | TRBJ1-4 | TRBV6-5 | CASIQGAHEKLFF | TGTGCCAGCATACAGGGGGCTCATGAAAAACTGTTTTTT